The clone carrying this TCR beta chain has a count of ten or more. Antigen specificity is unknown. The TCRbeta library incorporated unique molecular identifiers. A single record per CDR3 protein comes from TCRdb applying MiXCR to the PCR reads. The table shows about a million distinct CDR3 sequences, with less than 30% occurring only once. Germline CDR1 reads DFQATT; CDR2 reads SNEGSKA (reference sequence). The CDR3 has 18 amino acids. J lost 1 base, V lost 3 bases, and 7 bases had no gene match. The sample originates from a study of T-cell reconstitution after alpha-beta-depleted transplantation in children. Study-wide findings and caveats: The main origin of T-cell counts and diversity one year after transplant was newly produced T cells.

Sample: PBMCs, mostly from graft donor cells, taken 360 days after TCRalphabeta/CD19-depleted stem cell transplant. The sequence was collected from a boy in the first two years of life who had a stem cell transplant for SCID, so the T cells may come from the graft donor. The chain uses TRBV20-1 and TRBJ1-6; 12 bases agree with TRBD1. CDR3 region: CSARGTGGVRSYNSPLHF. CDR3 sequence (DNA): TGCAGTGCTAGGGGGACAGGGGGCGTGAGGTCCTATAATTCACCCCTCCACTTT.